This TCR beta chain was found in a study of OX40 agonist ivuxolimab in advanced cancers. Study as a whole: The treatment was a fully human IgG2 OX40 agonist, ivuxolimab. Two cutaneous melanoma patients and one hepatocellular carcinoma patient, three in all, had partial responses. The patients received ivuxolimab by intravenous route every 2 weeks at 0.01 to 10 mg/kg.

Data came from immunoSEQ multiplex PCR; TCRdb stores just in-frame clones and leaves some out. The sample consists of tens of thousands of clones, approximately 90% of them appearing once. Autoimmune disease history or systemic immunosuppression meant exclusion. The CDR3 is 13 amino acids. The germline V gene encodes CDR1 LNHDA and CDR2 SQIVND (reference sequence). The V end lost 3 bases, the J end lost 4 bases, and 10 bases lay between the germline ends. This receptor was taken from an adult with an advanced solid tumor such as melanoma, head and neck, liver or kidney cancer. The sample in question was CD4+ or CD8+ T cells sorted from blood, obtained in a trial of the OX40 agonist ivuxolimab. This chain uses TRBV19 with TRBJ2-7; D is perhaps TRBD2 (5 bases). For the CDR3, the DNA is TGTGCCAGTAGTATGGGTAGGAGGTACGAGCAGTACTTC. This translates into CASSMGRRYEQYF.